This T cell receptor beta chain derives from a study of T cell repertoires in aging, cancer and after chemotherapy (dated by TCRdb to the late 2010s). General notes on the study: The donors fell into six age groups ranging from 30 or younger to 70 or older, and each group had at least three individuals. Alongside some 98 healthy donors serving as a reference group, the cohort included some 220 cancer patients, of whom about 93 had hematological cancers and 124 had solid cancers. In the solid tumor group, paired pre- and post-chemotherapy samples were obtained from brain tumor (glioblastoma) patients receiving temozolomide-based therapy. The complete dataset included about 8.8 million TCR reads. To look at immunoaging and at how T cells reconstitute after chemotherapy, the study profiled TCR beta repertoires in peripheral blood from both healthy donors and cancer patients. Results and caveats for the whole study, not just this receptor: According to the authors, the repertoire data do not allow conclusions to be drawn about immunological memory after chemotherapy. In healthy donors, the decline in TCR diversity with age was mainly explained by loss of richness, whereas in cancer patients loss of evenness was also found to contribute. Untreated patients with hematological or solid cancers showed significantly lower blood TCR diversity and higher clonality than age-matched healthy donors. Median generation probability increased over the chemotherapy interval in both cancer cohorts, suggesting repertoire reconstitution through rebound thymic output.

Instead of sorted cells or RNA, genomic DNA extracted from peripheral blood served as the source for amplifying TCR beta rearrangements. This clonotype was seen only a few times. Its antigen specificity is not known. No much larger clone exists at a distance of one base, and base qualities are not known. V is shortened by 2 bases, J by 6 bases, and the region joining them spans 14 bases. Including cysteine and phenylalanine, the CDR3 has 14 amino acids. The sequence is cut down to CDR3 DNA, 42 bases in frame from base 1. Rearranged TRB sequences spanning V, D and J segments were amplified in a multiplex touch-down PCR with a mixed TRB-A/B primer pool. Two consecutive PCR reactions with Phusion HS II polymerase added Illumina adapters and sample indices to the amplicons. The amplicons were purified from gel with the NucleoSpin Gel and PCR Clean-up kit and then assessed with Qubit and an Agilent 2100 Bioanalyzer. Libraries were sequenced on an Illumina MiSeq using 600-cycle, single-indexed, paired-end runs. On the authors' methods: Processing of the TRB sequences was carried out with MiXCR versions 2.12 and 3.0.5. Each unique CDR3 nucleotide sequence was counted as one clone, and only productive sequences with at least two reads were retained. The repertoire metrics were Shannon diversity, evenness, clonality (defined as one minus evenness), and alpha-parameterized diversity profiles covering alpha 0 to 5. Generation probabilities of clones in paired pre- and post-chemotherapy samples were computed with the IGoR algorithm. TCRdb applied fastp at Q25 and MiXCR to the public reads, then kept only in-frame beta chains. Rows with one shared CDR3 protein collapse into an entry with the most common genes and DNA. TCRdb assigned the V and J calls; the authors' analysis was not used. The sample data list some 3,100 distinct CDR3 sequences, and roughly 22% of these were observed just once. The top ten hold 55% to 70% of the sample.

The chain is made from TRBV12-3 or TRBV12-4 and TRBJ2-7, and possibly TRBD2, on 7 matching bases. This clonotype originated in a human donor with a solid tumor. The sample comprised blood. In nucleotide form, the sequence is TGTGCCAGCAGTTTAAGGGGGGGGGCGCGCGAGCAGTACTTC. Its protein reads: CASSLRGGAREQYF.